This entry lists 12 T cell receptor beta chains sequenced from one sample in a study of blood T cell repertoires in COVID-19. Measured with immunoSEQ multiplex PCR; TCRdb has only the in-frame clones, and not every one. The sample consists of over 350,000 clones, around 87% of them appearing once. Sequenced sample: PBMCs or T cells enriched from blood (not recorded which). These receptors were collected from a woman aged 30 to 39 with acute COVID-19.

The rearrangement links TRBV7-9 to TRBJ2-3, with TRBD1 matching 8 bases. This CDR3 has 14 residues. Germline V lookup: CDR1 SEHNR, CDR2 FQNEAQ (reference sequence). V dropped 5 bases and J dropped 14; count of bases not matched to a gene: 15. The DNA of the CDR3 is TGTGCCAGCAGCACAGGACAGGGAGAAGACGGAGGGTATTTT. It specifies CASSTGQGEDGGYF.

The gene calls are TRBV9 and TRBJ2-3, with 9 bases that match TRBD1. This CDR3 is 15 amino acids long. CDR1 and CDR2 (germline): SGDLS, YYNGEE. V dropped 7 bases and J dropped 2; count of bases not matched to a gene: 8. The CDR3 nucleotides read TGTGCCAGCCAGCTCACAGGGGGCCTCACAGATACGCAGTATTTT. This sequence encodes CASQLTGGLTDTQYF.

The chain has TRBV2 and TRBJ1-2; TRBD1 agrees at 8 bases. V shed 0 bases and J 2 bases; nucleotides not matched to a gene: 5. This CDR3 has 16 amino acids. Germline lookup yields CDR1 SNHLY and CDR2 FYNNEI. The CDR3 loop reads CASSEARQGANYGYTF. The CDR3, as DNA: TGTGCCAGCAGTGAAGCTAGGCAGGGGGCGAACTATGGCTACACCTTC.

The rearrangement links TRBV12-5 to TRBJ1-2; D is uncertain. The CDR3 has 14 residues. Germline-derived CDR1 and CDR2 are LGHNT and FRNRAP. The germline V and J ends were trimmed by 2 bases and 6 bases, with 13 bases remaining between them. This CDR3 is CASGLSPTANGYTF. The CDR3 coding sequence is TGTGCTAGTGGTTTGTCCCCAACAGCAAATGGCTACACCTTC.

This clone is a singleton in its sample. The rearrangement joins TRBV5-1 to TRBJ2-7; possible D gene TRBD2, 6 bases. The V and J ends lost 8 bases and 0 bases respectively, with 15 bases between them. This CDR3 has 14 residues. CDR1 and CDR2 (germline): SGHRS, YFSETQ. CDR3 nucleotide sequence: TGCGCCAGTACCTTAGCGGATCCCTCCTACGAGCAGTACTTC. This codes for CASTLADPSYEQYF.

The chain recombines TRBV5-1 with TRBJ2-1; 9 bases map to TRBD1. The CDR3 length is 15 residues. V trimming: 2 bases; J trimming: 0 bases; junction bases outside the gene matches: 0. Germline V gene sequence: CDR1 SGHRS, CDR2 YFSETQ. The CDR3 nucleotides read TGCGCCAGCAGCTTACAGGGGGCCTCCTACAATGAGCAGTTCTTC. Translation gives CASSLQGASYNEQFF.

This chain uses TRBV24-1 with TRBJ2-3, with a tentative D call TRBD1 (5 bases). V was clipped by 5 bases and J by 5 bases, with 13 bases between them. The CDR3 sequence is 14 residues long. Looked up from germline, CDR1 is KGHDR and CDR2 is SFDVKD. This CDR3 reads CATSGTGFGDTQYF. CDR3 nucleotides: TGTGCCACCAGTGGTACAGGATTCGGAGATACGCAGTATTTT.

This sequence joins TRBV29-1 and TRBJ1-2; maybe TRBD1 (5 bases). The germline gives CDR1 SQVTM, CDR2 ANQGSEA. V was shortened by 0 bases and J by 0 bases, with 11 bases between the two germline ends. The CDR3 is 15 residues long. The CDR3 sequence: CSVEDRTGSNYGYTF. The CDR3 DNA reads as TGCAGCGTTGAAGATCGAACAGGCTCTAACTATGGCTACACCTTC.

The chain combines TRBV6-5 with TRBJ2-7, with TRBD1 matching 7 bases. This CDR3 region has 14 residues. CDR1 is MNHEY, CDR2 SVGAGI, per germline. V gave up 6 bases and J gave up 1 base; unmatched junction bases: 6. In DNA, the CDR3 is TGTGCCAGCAGCACACAGACAGGGTCCTACGAGCAGTACTTC. Its translation: CASSTQTGSYEQYF.

The genes are TRBV3-1 (or the pseudogene TRBV3-2) and TRBJ1-6; D is undetermined. The CDR3 has 13 amino acids. Per the germline V gene, CDR1 is LGHDT and CDR2 is YNNKEL (reference sequence). Trimming removed 4 bases from V and 14 bases from J, with 15 bases in between. The CDR3 nucleotides read TGTGCCAGCAGCCTAGCCTCGCGGGCCACCCTCCACTTT. Its translation is CASSLASRATLHF.

The chain combines TRBV27 with TRBJ2-3; 9 positions match TRBD2. Per the germline V gene, CDR1 is MNHEY and CDR2 is SMNVEV (reference sequence). This CDR3 has 17 residues. Trimming cost V 6 bases and J 1 base; bases outside gene matches: 11. The CDR3 sequence: CASSPMGSGGGTDTQYF. The CDR3 DNA is TGTGCCAGCAGCCCAATGGGTAGCGGGGGAGGCACAGATACGCAGTATTTT.

The V and J genes are TRBV24-1 and TRBJ1-1; TRBD1 matches 7 bases. Trimming cost V 2 bases and J 1 base; bases outside gene matches: 3. The CDR3 loop spans 15 amino acids. CDR1 and CDR2 from the germline V gene are KGHDR and SFDVKD. The CDR3 sequence is CATSDSRDRNTEAFF. CDR3 nucleotide sequence: TGTGCCACCAGTGATTCTAGGGACAGGAACACTGAAGCTTTCTTT.